The rows below give T cell receptor beta chains drawn from one sample of a study of radiotherapy plus CTLA-4 blockade in lung cancer. Here immunoSEQ multiplex PCR was the method, and the copy in TCRdb shows in-frame clones only, minus some. The repertoire holds tens of thousands of clones, with roughly 80% as singletons. Sequencing used peripheral blood, obtained from a patient treated with radiotherapy plus ipilimumab. The receptor set was obtained from a human donor with non-small cell lung cancer who had stable disease on radiotherapy plus ipilimumab. Each CDR3 is given with its conserved first and last residue. A D gene is named only where the DNA matches it firmly. Not all rows give a size; the values are once, few, many and, for expanded clones, a class.

clone size: NA; V gene: TRBV7-6; D gene: NA; J gene: TRBJ2-2; CDR3 protein: CASSLRGGAGTNTGELFF; CDR3 DNA: TGTGCCAGCAGCTTAAGGGGTGGGGCAGGGACGAACACCGGGGAGCTGTTTTTT
clone size: NA; V gene: TRBV11-3; D gene: NA; J gene: TRBJ2-3; CDR3 protein: CASSLGLGSTDTQYF; CDR3 DNA: TGTGCCAGCAGCTTAGGCCTGGGTAGCACAGATACGCAGTATTTT
clone size: NA; V gene: TRBV28; D gene: NA; J gene: TRBJ2-6; CDR3 protein: CASSLYVWAGANVLTF; CDR3 DNA: TGTGCCAGCAGTTTATATGTTTGGGCTGGGGCCAACGTCCTGACTTTC
clone size: NA; V gene: TRBV7-7; D gene: NA; J gene: TRBJ1-1; CDR3 protein: CASSLVVTTNTEAFF; CDR3 DNA: TGTGCCAGCAGCTTAGTGGTGACAACGAACACTGAAGCTTTCTTT
clone size: NA; V gene: TRBV7-7; D gene: NA; J gene: TRBJ1-4; CDR3 protein: CASSPGGGRNEKLFF; CDR3 DNA: TGTGCTAGCAGCCCCGGGGGGGGGCGTAATGAAAAACTGTTTTTT
clone size: NA; V gene: TRBV7-8; D gene: NA; J gene: TRBJ2-7; CDR3 protein: CASSFGTNEQYF; CDR3 DNA: TGTGCCAGCAGCTTCGGGACAAACGAGCAGTACTTC
clone size: NA; V gene: TRBV10-3; D gene: TRBD2; J gene: TRBJ2-7; CDR3 protein: CAINAGTSVSYEQYF; CDR3 DNA: TGTGCCATCAACGCCGGGACTAGCGTGTCCTACGAGCAGTACTTC
clone size: NA; V gene: TRBV19; D gene: NA; J gene: TRBJ1-5; CDR3 protein: CASSIVTRVGAFNQPQHF; CDR3 DNA: TGTGCCAGTAGTATAGTCACCAGGGTGGGAGCTTTCAATCAGCCCCAGCATTTT
clone size: NA; V gene: TRBV5-1; D gene: TRBD2; J gene: TRBJ2-1; CDR3 protein: CASSWASGGASGNEQFF; CDR3 DNA: TGCGCCAGCAGCTGGGCTAGCGGGGGGGCCTCTGGTAATGAGCAGTTCTTC
clone size: NA; V gene: TRBV10-2; D gene: NA; J gene: TRBJ1-2; CDR3 protein: CASSQAPSGYTF; CDR3 DNA: TGCGCCAGCAGTCAGGCCCCCAGTGGCTACACCTTC
clone size: once; V gene: TRBV5-1; D gene: NA; J gene: TRBJ2-3; CDR3 protein: CASSLPDSADTQYF; CDR3 DNA: TGCGCCAGCAGCTTACCTGACAGTGCAGATACGCAGTATTTT
clone size: NA; V gene: TRBV27; D gene: NA; J gene: TRBJ2-5; CDR3 protein: CASRRGGQETQYF; CDR3 DNA: TGTGCCAGCCGGAGGGGTGGCCAAGAGACCCAGTACTTC
clone size: NA; V gene: TRBV11-2; D gene: TRBD1; J gene: TRBJ2-5; CDR3 protein: CASSPGQTYQETQYF; CDR3 DNA: TGTGCCAGCAGCCCGGGACAGACGTACCAAGAGACCCAGTACTTC
clone size: NA; V gene: TRBV7-8; D gene: TRBD2; J gene: TRBJ2-7; CDR3 protein: CASSTTSGGTYEQYF; CDR3 DNA: TGTGCCAGCAGCACGACTAGCGGGGGGACCTACGAGCAGTACTTC
clone size: NA; V gene: TRBV18; D gene: NA; J gene: TRBJ1-1; CDR3 protein: CASSPDRQNTEAFF; CDR3 DNA: TGTGCCAGCTCACCGGACAGACAGAACACTGAAGCTTTCTTT
clone size: NA; V gene: TRBV29-1; D gene: NA; J gene: TRBJ2-1; CDR3 protein: CSVDRAGNEQFF; CDR3 DNA: TGCAGCGTTGACCGGGCGGGCAATGAGCAGTTCTTC
clone size: NA; V gene: TRBV19; D gene: NA; J gene: TRBJ1-3; CDR3 protein: CASTSLGGRGGNTIYF; CDR3 DNA: TGTGCCAGTACCTCTCTTGGCGGAAGGGGGGGAAACACCATATATTTT
clone size: NA; V gene: TRBV11-2; D gene: NA; J gene: TRBJ2-7; CDR3 protein: CASSFGGRPYEQYF; CDR3 DNA: TGTGCCAGCAGCTTTGGGGGGCGCCCCTACGAGCAGTACTTC
clone size: NA; V gene: TRBV2; D gene: TRBD2; J gene: TRBJ2-1; CDR3 protein: CASSRERGSYNEQFF; CDR3 DNA: TGTGCCAGCAGTCGGGAGCGGGGTTCCTACAATGAGCAGTTCTTC
clone size: NA; V gene: TRBV2; D gene: TRBD2; J gene: TRBJ2-7; CDR3 protein: CASILGLASYEQYF; CDR3 DNA: TGTGCCAGCATTCTGGGACTAGCCTCCTACGAGCAGTACTTC
clone size: NA; V gene: TRBV20-1; D gene: NA; J gene: TRBJ1-2; CDR3 protein: CSAVIYRGYTF; CDR3 DNA: TGCAGTGCTGTGATCTATCGGGGCTACACCTTC
clone size: NA; V gene: TRBV7-9; D gene: NA; J gene: TRBJ2-5; CDR3 protein: CASRLGQGGEQYF; CDR3 DNA: TGTGCCAGCAGATTAGGACAGGGAGGGGAGCAGTACTTC
clone size: NA; V gene: TRBV7-6; D gene: TRBD1; J gene: TRBJ2-7; CDR3 protein: CASSFQEGVVGQGGEQYF; CDR3 DNA: TGTGCCAGCAGCTTTCAGGAGGGTGTGGTAGGACAGGGCGGCGAGCAGTACTTC
clone size: NA; V gene: TRBV7-7; D gene: TRBD1; J gene: TRBJ2-7; CDR3 protein: CASSFDRVSTEQYF; CDR3 DNA: TGTGCCAGCAGCTTCGACAGGGTATCGACCGAGCAGTACTTC
clone size: NA; V gene: TRBV6-6; D gene: TRBD1; J gene: TRBJ1-2; CDR3 protein: CASSYSGQAISYGYTF; CDR3 DNA: TGTGCCAGCAGTTATTCCGGACAGGCCATAAGCTATGGCTACACCTTC
clone size: NA; V gene: TRBV14; D gene: TRBD2; J gene: TRBJ2-1; CDR3 protein: CASSQDRGGSYNEQFF; CDR3 DNA: TGTGCCAGCAGCCAAGACCGGGGGGGCTCCTACAATGAGCAGTTCTTC
clone size: NA; V gene: TRBV7-7; D gene: NA; J gene: TRBJ2-1; CDR3 protein: CASSPTGHNEQFF; CDR3 DNA: TGTGCTAGCAGCCCCACAGGCCACAATGAGCAGTTCTTC
clone size: NA; V gene: TRBV10-2; D gene: TRBD2; J gene: TRBJ2-3; CDR3 protein: CASSVQVPGLVTDTQYF; CDR3 DNA: TGCGCCAGCAGTGTCCAAGTCCCGGGACTAGTCACAGATACGCAGTATTTT
clone size: NA; V gene: TRBV19; D gene: NA; J gene: TRBJ1-1; CDR3 protein: CASSIGTGMGTEAFF; CDR3 DNA: TGTGCCAGTAGTATAGGTACAGGGATGGGCACTGAAGCTTTCTTT
clone size: few; V gene: TRBV21-1; D gene: NA; J gene: TRBJ1-2; CDR3 protein: CASNISGYTF; CDR3 DNA: TGTGCCAGCAACATTTCCGGCTACACCTTC
clone size: NA; V gene: TRBV29-1; D gene: NA; J gene: TRBJ1-3; CDR3 protein: CSVVTAGSKIDTIYF; CDR3 DNA: TGCAGCGTTGTAACCGCTGGCTCCAAAATAGACACCATATATTTT
clone size: NA; V gene: TRBV27; D gene: NA; J gene: TRBJ2-7; CDR3 protein: CASSRVSSYEQYF; CDR3 DNA: TGTGCCAGCAGCCGTGTTAGCTCCTACGAGCAGTACTTC
clone size: NA; V gene: TRBV2; D gene: TRBD2; J gene: TRBJ2-5; CDR3 protein: CASSEGGLPSETQYF; CDR3 DNA: TGTGCCAGCAGTGAAGGGGGACTACCTTCAGAGACCCAGTACTTC
clone size: NA; V gene: TRBV5-1; D gene: TRBD1; J gene: TRBJ2-5; CDR3 protein: CASGTGAQETQYF; CDR3 DNA: TGCGCCAGCGGGACAGGGGCCCAAGAGACCCAGTACTTC
clone size: NA; V gene: TRBV29-1; D gene: TRBD1; J gene: TRBJ1-5; CDR3 protein: CSVGKQGSNQPQHF; CDR3 DNA: TGCAGCGTGGGTAAACAGGGGAGCAATCAGCCCCAGCATTTT
clone size: NA; V gene: TRBV5-1; D gene: NA; J gene: TRBJ2-2; CDR3 protein: CASSTLGGERTGELFF; CDR3 DNA: TGCGCCAGCAGCACGCTTGGGGGAGAAAGGACCGGGGAGCTGTTTTTT
clone size: NA; V gene: TRBV7-6; D gene: TRBD2; J gene: TRBJ2-7; CDR3 protein: CASSLALGLIYEQYF; CDR3 DNA: TGTGCCAGCAGCTTAGCGTTGGGACTAATTTACGAGCAGTACTTC
clone size: NA; V gene: TRBV5-4; D gene: TRBD2; J gene: TRBJ2-3; CDR3 protein: CASSQGLARTDTQYF; CDR3 DNA: TGTGCCAGCAGCCAAGGACTAGCCCGCACAGATACGCAGTATTTT
clone size: once; V gene: TRBV5-1; D gene: TRBD1; J gene: TRBJ2-5; CDR3 protein: CASSFTSTGQETQYF; CDR3 DNA: TGCGCCAGCAGCTTTACTTCGACAGGGCAAGAGACCCAGTACTTC
clone size: once; V gene: TRBV2; D gene: NA; J gene: TRBJ2-6; CDR3 protein: CASSVPPGANVLTF; CDR3 DNA: TGTGCCAGCAGTGTACCGCCTGGGGCCAACGTCCTGACTTTC
clone size: once; V gene: TRBV27; D gene: TRBD1; J gene: TRBJ1-5; CDR3 protein: CASSLSPTGGRQPQHF; CDR3 DNA: TGTGCCAGCAGTTTATCCCCGACAGGGGGCCGACAGCCCCAGCATTTT
clone size: NA; V gene: TRBV11-2; D gene: TRBD1; J gene: TRBJ1-6; CDR3 protein: CASQGQGVNSPLHF; CDR3 DNA: TGTGCCAGCCAGGGACAGGGTGTGAATTCACCCCTCCACTTT
clone size: NA; V gene: TRBV11-2; D gene: NA; J gene: TRBJ2-7; CDR3 protein: CASSLEGSVVGEQYF; CDR3 DNA: TGTGCCAGCAGCTTGGAGGGCTCCGTTGTGGGCGAGCAGTACTTC
clone size: few; V gene: TRBV5-4; D gene: NA; J gene: TRBJ2-7; CDR3 protein: CASSLAAGPQYF; CDR3 DNA: TGTGCCAGCAGCTTGGCCGCAGGGCCGCAGTACTTC
clone size: NA; V gene: TRBV27; D gene: TRBD2; J gene: TRBJ2-7; CDR3 protein: CASSQRLRAGGYEQYF; CDR3 DNA: TGTGCCAGCAGCCAAAGACTCAGGGCGGGGGGTTACGAGCAGTACTTC
clone size: NA; V gene: TRBV18; D gene: NA; J gene: TRBJ1-1; CDR3 protein: CASSPRPPEAFF; CDR3 DNA: TGTGCCAGCTCACCAAGGCCACCTGAAGCTTTCTTT
clone size: few; V gene: TRBV4-1; D gene: TRBD2; J gene: TRBJ2-2; CDR3 protein: CASSHQRTSGTNTGELFF; CDR3 DNA: TGCGCCAGCAGCCATCAACGGACTAGCGGTACGAACACCGGGGAGCTGTTTTTT
clone size: medium-sized; V gene: TRBV28; D gene: NA; J gene: TRBJ1-1; CDR3 protein: CASSLWVGTEAFF; CDR3 DNA: TGTGCCAGCAGTTTATGGGTTGGCACTGAAGCTTTCTTT
clone size: NA; V gene: TRBV2; D gene: NA; J gene: TRBJ1-4; CDR3 protein: CASSPGGQGGNEKLFF; CDR3 DNA: TGTGCCAGCAGCCCGGGGGGCCAGGGAGGTAATGAAAAACTGTTTTTT